These 2 T cell receptor beta chains were all obtained from the same sample, sequenced in a study of T-cell reconstitution after alpha-beta-depleted transplantation in children. TCRbeta library construction was performed incorporating unique molecular identifiers. Via MiXCR, TCRdb re-called the PCR reads, giving one row per CDR3 protein. The data hold 100,000 or so distinct CDR3 sequences, with 12% observed a single time. The starting material was PBMCs from the stem cell graft donor, obtained from the stem cell graft. These receptors were taken from a human donor who donated a stem cell graft to a child with inherited bone marrow failure.

This clonotype was picked up many times. The chain joins TRBV12-3 or TRBV12-4 to TRBJ2-6; D remains unclear. Trimming took off 6 bases at V and 2 bases at J, with 5 bases between the two ends. The CDR3 is made up of 13 amino acids. For the CDR3, the DNA is TGTGCCAGCAGACTAACTGGGGCCAACGTCCTGACTTTC. It yields the protein CASRLTGANVLTF.

This clonotype was recorded many times. This rearrangement joins TRBV2 to TRBJ2-1, with 10 nucleotides matching TRBD2. This CDR3 has 14 residues. Germline CDR1 is SNHLY and CDR2 is FYNNEI. V lost 9 bases and J lost 4; bases outside the gene matches: 6. The CDR3 sequence: CASTLGLAYNEQFF. In DNA form, the CDR3 reads TGTGCCAGTACCCTGGGACTAGCGTACAATGAGCAGTTCTTC. The whole variable domain, remainder taken from reference TRBV2 and TRBJ2-1, is EPEVTQTPSHQVTQMGQEVILRCVPISNHLYFYWYRQILGQKVEFLVSFYNNEISEKSEIFDDQFSVERPDGSNFTLKIRSTKLEDSAMYFCASTLGLAYNEQFFGPGTRLTVL.